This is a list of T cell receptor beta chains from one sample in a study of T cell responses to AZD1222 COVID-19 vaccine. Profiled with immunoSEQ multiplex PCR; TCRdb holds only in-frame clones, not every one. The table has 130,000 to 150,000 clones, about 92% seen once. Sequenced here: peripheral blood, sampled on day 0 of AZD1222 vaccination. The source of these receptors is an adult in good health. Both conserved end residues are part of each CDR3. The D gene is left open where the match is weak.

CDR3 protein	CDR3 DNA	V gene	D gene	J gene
CASSPGTGVADTQYF	TGTGCCAGCAGCCCAGGGACTGGGGTTGCAGATACGCAGTATTTT	TRBV11-3	.	TRBJ2-3
CASSSPDVGVGREAFF	TGTGCCAGCAGCTCCCCAGACGTGGGGGTCGGAAGGGAAGCTTTCTTT	TRBV28	.	TRBJ1-1
CAWSVLHRSTYEQYF	TGTGCCTGGAGTGTTTTGCACCGATCGACTTACGAGCAGTACTTC	TRBV30	.	TRBJ2-7
CASRIPQGTTNYGYTF	TGTGCCAGCAGAATACCCCAGGGGACAACTAACTATGGCTACACCTTC	TRBV7-9	.	TRBJ1-2
CASSYGIFRTEAFF	TGTGCCAGCAGTTACGGCATTTTTCGGACTGAAGCTTTCTTT	TRBV6-5	.	TRBJ1-1
CASSVHPTSGSTDTQYF	TGTGCCAGCAGCGTACACCCGACTAGCGGGAGCACAGATACGCAGTATTTT	TRBV9	TRBD2	TRBJ2-3
CASREDRGLYNEQFF	TGTGCCAGTAGGGAAGACAGGGGGCTGTACAATGAGCAGTTCTTC	TRBV19	TRBD1	TRBJ2-1
CASSQVPVRDYQPQHF	TGTGCCAGCAGCCAAGTACCAGTCAGGGATTACCAGCCCCAGCATTTT	TRBV4-2	.	TRBJ1-5
CASSAFGYNEQFF	TGTGCCAGCAGCGCCTTCGGCTACAATGAGCAGTTCTTC	TRBV14	.	TRBJ2-1
CASTQGREVPYEQYF	TGTGCCAGCACCCAGGGGCGGGAGGTCCCCTACGAGCAGTACTTC	TRBV7-6	TRBD2	TRBJ2-7